One and the same sample provided the 17 T cell receptor beta chains below, sequenced in a study of blood T cell repertoires in COVID-19. Some clones are missing from TCRdb's copy, which holds only in-frame ones; the method was immunoSEQ multiplex PCR. The data hold about 200,000 clones, with approximately 83% observed a single time. Sequenced input: peripheral blood. The receptors were gathered from a woman between 40 and 50 years old with active or convalescent COVID-19.

This chain connects TRBV3-1 (or the pseudogene TRBV3-2) to TRBJ2-7, with 8 bases lining up with TRBD1. CDR1 LGHDT and CDR2 YNNKEL come from the germline V gene (reference sequence). The junction had 8 bases not matched to a gene; V was cut back by 4 bases and J by 6 bases. The CDR3 sequence is 14 residues long. CDR3 sequence reads: CASSRETGAGEQYF. The CDR3 nucleotides are TGTGCCAGCAGCCGGGAGACAGGGGCGGGCGAGCAGTACTTC.

This clone occurred once. V and J are TRBV18 and TRBJ2-1; 9 bases match TRBD2. CDR1 is KGHSH, CDR2 LQKENI, per germline. This CDR3 region has 18 residues. Trimming at V came to 1 base and at J to 1 base, leaving 8 bases not matched to a gene. The CDR3 DNA reads as TGTGCCAGCTCACCACTCCCTGGCGGGAGGGGTTCCTACAATGAGCAGTTCTTC. It specifies CASSPLPGGRGSYNEQFF.

V usage is TRBV6-5 and J usage is TRBJ1-3; D gene uncertain. The CDR3 is made up of 13 amino acids. CDR1 and CDR2 (germline): MNHEY, SVGAGI. Trimming pared 8 bases from V and 0 bases from J, leaving 8 bases between. The CDR3 protein is CASGLSSGNTIYF. For the CDR3, the DNA is TGTGCCAGCGGGCTTTCCTCTGGAAACACCATATATTTT.

This clone was observed a few times. The V and J genes are TRBV7-2 and TRBJ2-1; 9 nucleotides agree with TRBD2. This CDR3 contains 17 residues. Germline loops: CDR1 SGHTA, CDR2 FQGNSA. Unmatched junction bases numbered 13, after V lost 1 base and J lost 9 bases. This CDR3 reads CASSLGPVGGGVVEQFF. The CDR3, as DNA: TGTGCCAGCAGCTTAGGCCCTGTTGGCGGGGGGGTAGTTGAGCAGTTCTTC.

This rearrangement joins TRBV5-4 to TRBJ2-2, with no clear D. This CDR3 is built from 14 residues. Germline assignment: CDR1 SGHNT and CDR2 YYREEE (reference sequence). Trimming cost V 1 base and J 2 bases, with 6 bases left between them. The chain's CDR3 is CASSLLKNTGELFF. DNA for the CDR3: TGTGCCAGCAGCTTGCTAAAAAACACCGGGGAGCTGTTTTTT.

The chain couples TRBV4-3 to TRBJ1-6, with a tentative D call TRBD1 (5 bases). This CDR3 is built from 19 residues. Germline V gene sequence: CDR1 LGHNA, CDR2 YSLEER. V lost 4 bases and J 0 bases, leaving 19 bases between the germline ends. The CDR3 DNA reads as TGCGCCAGCAGCCGCCAAGTCCCAGGGACTAGCTCCTATAATTCACCCCTCCACTTT. Translated, it gives CASSRQVPGTSSYNSPLHF.

The gene calls are TRBV3-1 (or the pseudogene TRBV3-2) and TRBJ2-5; D unclear. V was cut by 4 bases and J by 4 bases, with 7 bases left in between. Germline V CDR1 and CDR2: LGHDT, YNNKEL (reference sequence). The CDR3 loop spans 12 amino acids. The CDR3 DNA reads TGTGCCAGCAGCCCGCTAGGAGAGACCCAGTACTTC. Amino acid sequence: CASSPLGETQYF.

V usage is TRBV5-1 and J usage is TRBJ1-1; possible D gene TRBD1, 5 bases. The CDR3 sequence is 16 residues long. Trimming pared 4 bases from V and 6 bases from J, leaving 22 bases between. From germline, CDR1 is SGHRS and CDR2 YFSETQ. The CDR3 protein is CASSPARGRRIAEAFF. CDR3 DNA sequence: TGCGCCAGCAGCCCGGCGCGGGGGAGAAGAATCGCTGAAGCTTTCTTT. Combining the CDR3 with reference TRBV5-1 and TRBJ1-1 gives the whole variable domain KAGVTQTPRYLIKTRGQQVTLSCSPISGHRSVSWYQQTPGQGLQFLFEYFSETQRNKGNFPGRFSGRQFSNSRSEMNVSTLELGDSALYLCASSPARGRRIAEAFFGQGTRLTVV.

This sequence joins TRBV7-9 and TRBJ1-3, with D unresolved. V was pared by 0 bases and J by 3 bases, with 15 bases between. The CDR3 consists of 17 residues. Germline CDR1 and CDR2: SEHNR and FQNEAQ (reference sequence). CDR3 sequence (DNA): TGTGCCAGCAGCTTAGCTTGGGGAGGGCCAGGTGGAAACACCATATATTTT. It translates to CASSLAWGGPGGNTIYF.

The chain recombines TRBV25-1 with TRBJ2-7; 10 nucleotides match TRBD2. The CDR3 runs to 15 residues. Trimming removed 2 bases from V and 6 bases from J; junction bases left unmatched: 7. CDR1 and CDR2 (germline): MGHDK, SYGVNS. The DNA for the CDR3 is TGTGCCAGCAGTGAACTACTAGCGGGGACCTCCGAGCAGTACTTC. Its protein product is CASSELLAGTSEQYF.

The rearrangement links TRBV7-2 to TRBJ2-1; 14 bases map to TRBD2. V was clipped by 5 bases and J by 5 bases; unmatched bases: 14. CDR3 length: 19 residues. Germline loops: CDR1 SGHTA, CDR2 FQGNSA. DNA for the CDR3: TGTGCCAGCAGCCAATATAGGGAGGGACTAGCGGGAGTTCACAATGAGCAGTTCTTC. It translates to CASSQYREGLAGVHNEQFF.

A few counts support this clone. The CDR3, as DNA: TGTGCCAGCAGCGAGATTACTAGCGGTTTATACAATGAGCAGTTCTTC. Amino acids: CASSEITSGLYNEQFF. This chain links TRBV7-2 with TRBJ2-1; 8 positions agree with TRBD2. CDR1 is SGHTA, CDR2 FQGNSA, per germline. V was pared by 5 bases and J by 4 bases, with 10 bases of the junction left unmatched. The CDR3 spans 16 residues. The full variable domain, rest sourced from reference TRBV7-2 and TRBJ2-1, is GAGVSQSPSNKVTEKGKDVELRCDPISGHTALYWYRQSLGQGLEFLIYFQGNSAPDKSGLPSDRFSAERTGGSVSTLTIQRTQQEDSAVYLCASSEITSGLYNEQFFGPGTRLTVL.

The chain combines TRBV2 with TRBJ2-7; D gene ambiguous. The ends were cut back, 6 bases at V and 3 bases at J, with 9 bases in the middle. The CDR3 consists of 12 residues. Germline assignment: CDR1 SNHLY and CDR2 FYNNEI. CDR3 nucleotide sequence: TGTGCCAGCAGCCAACAGCTCTACGAGCAGTACTTC. Amino acid sequence: CASSQQLYEQYF.

This sequence joins TRBV5-6 and TRBJ1-2; tentative D call: TRBD1 (6 bases). CDR1 is SGHDT, CDR2 YYEEEE, per germline. CDR3 length: 13 amino acids. The ends were cut back, 4 bases at V and 10 bases at J, with 17 bases in the middle. In DNA, the CDR3 is TGTGCCAGCAGCCCTGGACAGTTCCCGGTCTACACCTTC. Its protein is CASSPGQFPVYTF.

This chain uses TRBV3-1 (or the pseudogene TRBV3-2) with TRBJ2-5; 10 nucleotides line up with TRBD2. The CDR3 is 17 residues long. The J segment lost 1 base and the V segment lost 0 bases, leaving 5 bases of the junction unmatched. Per germline, CDR1 LGHDT and CDR2 YNNKEL (reference sequence). The CDR3 is CASSQEGSGRVQETQYF. The CDR3 bases are TGTGCCAGCAGCCAAGAAGGGAGCGGGAGGGTCCAAGAGACCCAGTACTTC.

The chain recombines TRBV9 with TRBJ2-5; 9 bases agree with TRBD2. CDR1 is SGDLS and CDR2 is YYNGEE in the germline V gene. CDR3 length: 16 residues. The trim removed 0 bases at V and 3 bases at J, leaving 6 bases unmatched. The CDR3 loop is CASSVAGVAGEETQYF. The CDR3 bases are TGTGCCAGCAGCGTAGCTGGAGTAGCGGGAGAAGAGACCCAGTACTTC.

The chain links TRBV3-1 (or the pseudogene TRBV3-2) to TRBJ2-2, with D hard to call. Germline values: CDR1 LGHDT, CDR2 YNNKEL (reference sequence). V lost 8 bases and J 1 base, leaving 8 bases between the germline ends. The CDR3 is 13 amino acids. The CDR3 spells CASGTRNTGELFF. For the CDR3, the DNA is TGTGCCAGCGGTACACGGAACACCGGGGAGCTGTTTTTT.